This is a list of T cell receptor beta chains from one sample in a study of blood T cell repertoires in COVID-19. TCRdb's table, derived via immunoSEQ multiplex PCR, lists solely in-frame clones and lacks some. Among some 400,000 clones listed, approximately 93% were seen once. The specimen sequenced was PBMCs or T cells enriched from blood (not recorded which). These receptors all come from a woman in her 40s who had been exposed to COVID-19. The CDR3 runs from the conserved cysteine through the conserved F or W. Each record gives: J gene, D gene, V gene, clone size, CDR3 DNA, CDR3 protein. D genes are given only for firm matches. Size values are once, few and many counts, or a class for expanded clones, and some rows have none.

TRBJ1-2 NA TRBV18 NA TGTGCCAGCTCGCTACAGGGCGCTACTAACTATGGCTACACCTTC CASSLQGATNYGYTF
TRBJ1-2 TRBD1 TRBV18 NA TGTGCCAGCTCACCACAAGACAGGGTCTATGGCTACACCTTC CASSPQDRVYGYTF
TRBJ2-5 TRBD2 TRBV11-3 NA TGTGCCAGCAGCTTAGGAGTAGCGGGAGAGCGGGAGACCCAGTACTTC CASSLGVAGERETQYF
TRBJ1-1 TRBD1 TRBV19 NA TGTGCCAGTAGTATAACCCGAGGACAGGGGTACACTGAAGCTTTCTTT CASSITRGQGYTEAFF
TRBJ1-5 TRBD1 TRBV30 NA TGTGCCTGGAGTGTCCGGACAGGAAATCAGCCCCAGCATTTT CAWSVRTGNQPQHF
TRBJ2-1 TRBD2 TRBV5-1 NA TGCGCCAGCAGCTTGGCGTTAGCGGGGGTTAATGAGCAGTTCTTC CASSLALAGVNEQFF
TRBJ2-1 TRBD2 TRBV29-1 NA TGCAGCGCCGACCCCAGGACTAGCGGGCAAACCTACAATGAGCAGTTCTTC CSADPRTSGQTYNEQFF
TRBJ1-2 NA TRBV6-5 NA TGTGCCAGCAGTTCTTACACAGGAGCTAACTATGGCTACACCTTC CASSSYTGANYGYTF
TRBJ1-5 NA TRBV7-8 NA TGTGCCAGCAGCTTAAACAGGCAGGGAAGGAGCAATCAGCCCCAGCATTTT CASSLNRQGRSNQPQHF
TRBJ1-1 NA TRBV29-1 NA TGCAGCGTTGACGACAATTTAGGAGCTTTCTTT CSVDDNLGAFF
TRBJ1-4 NA TRBV5-1 NA TGCGCCAGCAGCCCTGGGAGTACTAATGAAAAACTGTTTTTT CASSPGSTNEKLFF
TRBJ1-2 NA TRBV28 NA TGTGCCGTTCCCTCAACAGCCACCTATGGCTACACCTTC CAVPSTATYGYTF
TRBJ1-2 NA TRBV5-1 NA TGCGCCAGCAGCTTGGGGCCCGTGCCAGCTAACTATGGCTACACCTTC CASSLGPVPANYGYTF
TRBJ1-2 TRBD1 TRBV18 NA TGTGCCAGCTCACGGAGGACAGGGGAGGCCGCTTATGGCTACACCTTC CASSRRTGEAAYGYTF
TRBJ1-2 TRBD1 TRBV19 once TGTGCCAGTAGTGTCCTGACAGGGGGCTACACCTTC CASSVLTGGYTF
TRBJ1-2 NA TRBV7-3 once TGTGCCAGCAGCTTATCAGGACAGAGCTATGGCTACACCTTC CASSLSGQSYGYTF
TRBJ1-1 NA TRBV7-9 NA TGTGCCAGCAGCTTAGCGAGAGGGAACACTGAAGCTTTCTTT CASSLARGNTEAFF
TRBJ2-1 TRBD2 TRBV3-1/TRBV3-2 NA TGTGCCAGCAGCCGGAGACTAGCGGGGGGCTTCAATGAGCAGTTCTTC CASSRRLAGGFNEQFF
TRBJ1-2 NA TRBV27 NA TGTGCCAGCAGTCCCGACAGGCCCTCCCTTGATGGCTACACCTTC CASSPDRPSLDGYTF
TRBJ1-6 NA TRBV18 once TGTGCCAGCTCATCGGACAGAAATTCACCCCTCCACTTT CASSSDRNSPLHF
TRBJ1-1 NA TRBV19 NA TGTGCCACCGCGTTGAGGTGGGACACTGAAGCTTTCTTT CATALRWDTEAFF
TRBJ2-7 NA TRBV4-1 NA TGCGCCAGCAGCCAAGGTCAGGACACCTACGAGCAGTACTTC CASSQGQDTYEQYF
TRBJ1-3 NA TRBV2 NA TGTGCCAGGTCACGTCAGGGGAAGGGGAACACCATATATTTT CARSRQGKGNTIYF
TRBJ1-2 TRBD1 TRBV6-5 NA TGTGCCAGCAGCCCCAGTCCCGGACAGGTCTATGGCTACACCTTC CASSPSPGQVYGYTF
TRBJ1-2 NA TRBV11-2 NA TGTGCCAGCAGCTCCCGCGGGAGGGAACGGGGCTACACCTTC CASSSRGRERGYTF
TRBJ1-1 NA TRBV28 few TGTGCCAGCAGTTTATATGGTGGGGGGGCTCTGAACACTGAAGCTTTCTTT CASSLYGGGALNTEAFF
TRBJ1-4 NA TRBV9 NA TGTGCCAGCAGCGTGGATCGAGGCCAAGGTGAAAAACTGTTTTTT CASSVDRGQGEKLFF
TRBJ1-2 TRBD1 TRBV19 NA TGTGCCAGTATCGGGACAGTTAAGTTCTATGGCTACACCTTC CASIGTVKFYGYTF
TRBJ2-5 NA TRBV7-2 NA TGTGCCAGCAGCTCTCCCCCCGAGACCCAGTACTTC CASSSPPETQYF
TRBJ2-1 NA TRBV12-3/TRBV12-4 NA TGTGCCAGCGGGCCCAGCTCCTACAATGAGCAGTTCTTC CASGPSSYNEQFF
TRBJ1-1 NA TRBV15 NA TGTGCCACCAACCCAGGGGACACTGAAGCTTTCTTT CATNPGDTEAFF
TRBJ2-1 TRBD2 TRBV19 NA TGTGCCAGTAGTCCCAGTTCTAGCGGGGGCACCTACAATGAGCAGTTCTTC CASSPSSSGGTYNEQFF
TRBJ2-2 NA TRBV3-1/TRBV3-2 NA TGTGCCAGCAGCCCGCGGAGTACCGGGGAGCTGTTTTTT CASSPRSTGELFF
TRBJ2-1 NA TRBV3-1/TRBV3-2 NA TGTGCCAGCAGCCAAGGGCTCAATGAGCAGTTCTTC CASSQGLNEQFF
TRBJ1-5 NA TRBV27 once TGTGCCAGCAGGACTGGGGGGGCGAGCAATCAGCCCCAGCATTTT CASRTGGASNQPQHF
TRBJ1-2 TRBD1 TRBV5-8 NA TGTGCCAGCAGCTTGCTTGGGACAGGTTTCACGTGGGGCTACACCTTC CASSLLGTGFTWGYTF
TRBJ1-5 NA TRBV12-5 NA TGTGCTAGTGGTTTGGTACTGGGCAGGGTGACGACTCGGGGCAATCAGCCCCAGCATTTT CASGLVLGRVTTRGNQPQHF
TRBJ2-1 NA TRBV5-1 NA TGCGCCAGCAGCTTGGTGTGGGGCGGCCTAAACAATGAGCAGTTCTTC CASSLVWGGLNNEQFF
TRBJ1-2 NA TRBV9 NA TGTGCCAGCAGCGTAGAGGCAGGGTATGGCTACACCTTC CASSVEAGYGYTF
TRBJ2-5 NA TRBV4-3 once TGCGCCAGCAGCCAAGAGATCGACAGGAGTTTTGGAGAGACCCAGTACTTC CASSQEIDRSFGETQYF
TRBJ2-3 TRBD2 TRBV19 NA TGTGCCAGTAGTCCCCGACTAGCTTCAGATACGCAGTATTTT CASSPRLASDTQYF
TRBJ1-1 NA TRBV10-2 NA TGCGCCAGCAGAACTGACCTCGGGAGCACTGAAGCTTTCTTT CASRTDLGSTEAFF
TRBJ2-1 TRBD2 TRBV19 NA TGTGCCAGTAGTATAGGAGGAAGCGGGAGCTCCTACAATGAGCAGTTCTTC CASSIGGSGSSYNEQFF
TRBJ2-7 TRBD1 TRBV6-5 NA TGTGCCAGCAGTTACGGACAGGGGGCAGAGCAGTACTTC CASSYGQGAEQYF
TRBJ2-3 TRBD2 TRBV19 NA TGTGCCAGTAGTCTCATAGCGGGGGGCACAGATACGCAGTATTTT CASSLIAGGTDTQYF
TRBJ1-1 TRBD1 TRBV6-5 NA TGTGCCAGCAGCCGGACAGGGTCTGAAGCTTTCTTT CASSRTGSEAFF
TRBJ1-1 TRBD1 TRBV19 NA TGTGCCAGTAGTATAGGTGGAGGGGGCCTAATGAACACTGAAGCTTTCTTT CASSIGGGGLMNTEAFF